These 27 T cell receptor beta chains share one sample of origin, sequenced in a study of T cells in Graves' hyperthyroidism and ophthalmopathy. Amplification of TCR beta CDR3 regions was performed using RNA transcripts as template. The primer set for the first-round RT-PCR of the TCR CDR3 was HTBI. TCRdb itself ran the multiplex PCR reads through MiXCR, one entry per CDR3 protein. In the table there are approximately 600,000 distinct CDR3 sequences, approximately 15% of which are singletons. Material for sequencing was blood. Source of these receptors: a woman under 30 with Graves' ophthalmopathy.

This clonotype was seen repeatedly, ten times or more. The CDR3: CASSLAHGQGAEAFF. As DNA, the CDR3 is TGTGCCAGCAGCTTAGCTCACGGACAGGGGGCTGAAGCTTTCTTT. This rearrangement joins TRBV7-6 to TRBJ1-1, with TRBD1 identical over 10 bases. The V gene end was trimmed by 0 bases and the J gene end by 6 bases; junction bases not matched to a gene: 4. The CDR3 is 15 amino acids. CDR1 is SGHVS, CDR2 FNYEAQ, per germline.

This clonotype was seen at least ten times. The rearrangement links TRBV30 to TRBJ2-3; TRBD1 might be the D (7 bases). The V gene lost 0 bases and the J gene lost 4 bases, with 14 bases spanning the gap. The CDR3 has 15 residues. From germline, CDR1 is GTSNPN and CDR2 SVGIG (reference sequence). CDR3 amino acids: CAWSVGGGAADTQYF. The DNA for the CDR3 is TGTGCCTGGAGTGTAGGAGGGGGCGCGGCAGATACGCAGTATTTT.

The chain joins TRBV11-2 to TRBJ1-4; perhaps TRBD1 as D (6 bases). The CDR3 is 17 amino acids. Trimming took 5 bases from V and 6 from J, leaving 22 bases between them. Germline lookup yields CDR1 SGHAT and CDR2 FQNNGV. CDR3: CASSPLRRGGTDEKLFF. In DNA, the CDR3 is TGTGCCAGCAGCCCCCTTCGGCGAGGGGGGACCGATGAAAAACTGTTTTTT.

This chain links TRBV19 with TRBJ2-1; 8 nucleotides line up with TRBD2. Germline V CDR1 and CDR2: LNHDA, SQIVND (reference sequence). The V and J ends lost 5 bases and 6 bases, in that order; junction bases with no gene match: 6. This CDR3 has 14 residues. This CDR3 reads CASSEGLESNEQFF. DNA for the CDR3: TGTGCCAGTAGTGAGGGACTAGAATCCAATGAGCAGTTCTTC.

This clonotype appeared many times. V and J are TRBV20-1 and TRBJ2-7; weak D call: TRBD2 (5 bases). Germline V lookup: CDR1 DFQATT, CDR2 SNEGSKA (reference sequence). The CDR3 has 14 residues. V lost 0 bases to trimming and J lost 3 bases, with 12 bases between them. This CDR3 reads CSARDHRGHYEQYF. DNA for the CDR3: TGCAGTGCTAGAGATCATAGAGGGCACTACGAGCAGTACTTC.

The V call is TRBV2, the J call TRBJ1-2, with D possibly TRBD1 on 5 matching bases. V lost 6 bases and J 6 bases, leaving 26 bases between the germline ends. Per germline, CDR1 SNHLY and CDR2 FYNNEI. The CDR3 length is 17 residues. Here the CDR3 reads CASRAGDTGGVADGYTF. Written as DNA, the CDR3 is TGTGCCAGCAGGGCTGGAGACACCGGGGGGGTGGCGGATGGCTACACCTTC.

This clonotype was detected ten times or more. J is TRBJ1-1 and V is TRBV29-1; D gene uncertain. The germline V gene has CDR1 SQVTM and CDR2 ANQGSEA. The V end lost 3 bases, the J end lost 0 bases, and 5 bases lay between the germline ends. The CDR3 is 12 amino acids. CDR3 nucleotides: TGCAGCGTTGACAGAATGAACACTGAAGCTTTCTTT. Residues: CSVDRMNTEAFF.

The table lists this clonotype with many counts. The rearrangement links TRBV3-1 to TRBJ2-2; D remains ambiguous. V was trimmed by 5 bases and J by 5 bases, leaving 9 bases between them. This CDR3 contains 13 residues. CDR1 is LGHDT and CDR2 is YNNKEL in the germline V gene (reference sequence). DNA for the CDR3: TGTGCCAGCAGCAGTACTCATACCGGGGAGCTGTTTTTT. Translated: CASSSTHTGELFF.

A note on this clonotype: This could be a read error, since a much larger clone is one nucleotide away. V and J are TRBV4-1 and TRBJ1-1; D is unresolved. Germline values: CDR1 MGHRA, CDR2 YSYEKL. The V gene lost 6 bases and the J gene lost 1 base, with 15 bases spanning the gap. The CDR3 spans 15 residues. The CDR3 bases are TGCGCCAGCAGTCAAACCACGGACGGGAACACTGAAGCTTTCTTT. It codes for CASSQTTDGNTEAFF.

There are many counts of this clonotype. The CDR3 region is CATSDLHGTGGRYF. CDR3 nucleotide sequence: TGTGCCACCAGTGATTTGCACGGGACAGGGGGACGGTACTTC. The chain has TRBV24-1 and TRBJ2-5; the match to TRBD1 covers 11 bases. Germline V CDR1 and CDR2: KGHDR, SFDVKD. The CDR3 covers 14 residues. V gave up 0 bases and J gave up 13 bases; unmatched junction bases: 6.

The CDR3 sequence is CASSSGVGTISYEQYF. The DNA of the CDR3 is TGTGCCAGCAGCTCGGGGGTCGGGACAATCTCCTACGAGCAGTACTTC. V and J are TRBV11-2 and TRBJ2-7; D is possibly TRBD1 or TRBD2 (6 bases each). V was cut by 4 bases and J by 0 bases, with 16 bases left in between. This CDR3 spans 16 amino acids. The V gene's germline CDR1 is SGHAT and CDR2 FQNNGV.

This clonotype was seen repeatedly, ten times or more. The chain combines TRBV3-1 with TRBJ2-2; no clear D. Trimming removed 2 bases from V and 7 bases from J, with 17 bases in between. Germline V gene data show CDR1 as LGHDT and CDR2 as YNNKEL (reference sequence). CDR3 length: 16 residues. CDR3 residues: CASSQFPAGSSGELFF. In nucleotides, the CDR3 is TGTGCCAGCAGCCAATTCCCAGCCGGGTCGAGCGGGGAGCTGTTTTTT.

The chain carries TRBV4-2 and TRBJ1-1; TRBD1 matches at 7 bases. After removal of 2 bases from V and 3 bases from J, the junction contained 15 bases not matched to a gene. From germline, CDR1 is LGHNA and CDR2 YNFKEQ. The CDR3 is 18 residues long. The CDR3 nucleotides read TGTGCCAGCAGCCAATACGTAAGAGTGGGTCAGGGGGACACTGAAGCTTTCTTT. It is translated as CASSQYVRVGQGDTEAFF.

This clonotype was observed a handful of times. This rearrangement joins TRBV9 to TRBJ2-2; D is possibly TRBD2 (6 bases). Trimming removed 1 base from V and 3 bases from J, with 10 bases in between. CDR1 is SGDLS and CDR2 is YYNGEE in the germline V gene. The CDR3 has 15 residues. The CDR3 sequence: CASSVPGGYTGELFF. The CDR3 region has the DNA TGTGCCAGCAGCGTACCTGGAGGGTACACCGGGGAGCTGTTTTTT.

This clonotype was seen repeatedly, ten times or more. The CDR3 bases are TGTGCCAGCAGAATAAGTGGGGGGCTCGGTGAAAAACTGTTTTTT. Translated, it gives CASRISGGLGEKLFF. The V call is TRBV6-1, the J call TRBJ1-4; TRBD1 might be the D (6 bases). Germline loops: CDR1 MNHNS, CDR2 SASEGT. The CDR3 extends over 15 amino acids. The germline V and J ends were trimmed by 6 bases and 7 bases, with 18 bases remaining between them.

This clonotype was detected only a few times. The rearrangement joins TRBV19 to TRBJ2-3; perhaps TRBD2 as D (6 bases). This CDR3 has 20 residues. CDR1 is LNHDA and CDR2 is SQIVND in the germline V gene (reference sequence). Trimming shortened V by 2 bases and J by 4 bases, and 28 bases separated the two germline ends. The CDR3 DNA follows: TGTGCCAGTAGTATACGGCCCCTTAGCGGACGACCCTTGAGGGCAGATACGCAGTATTTT. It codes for CASSIRPLSGRPLRADTQYF.

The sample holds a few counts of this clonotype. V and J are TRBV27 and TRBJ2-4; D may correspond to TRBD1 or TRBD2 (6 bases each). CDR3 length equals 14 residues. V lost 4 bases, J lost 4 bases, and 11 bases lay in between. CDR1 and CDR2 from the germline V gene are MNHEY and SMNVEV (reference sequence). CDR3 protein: CASSSLGGKNIQYF. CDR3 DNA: TGTGCCAGCAGTTCCCTAGGGGGGAAAAACATTCAGTACTTC.

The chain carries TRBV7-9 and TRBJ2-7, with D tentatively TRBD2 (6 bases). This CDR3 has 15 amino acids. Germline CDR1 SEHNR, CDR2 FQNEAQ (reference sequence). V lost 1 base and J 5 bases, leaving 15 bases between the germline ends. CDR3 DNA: TGTGCCAGCAGCTTAGTAATTACGGGACTCCACGAGCAGTACTTC. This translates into CASSLVITGLHEQYF.

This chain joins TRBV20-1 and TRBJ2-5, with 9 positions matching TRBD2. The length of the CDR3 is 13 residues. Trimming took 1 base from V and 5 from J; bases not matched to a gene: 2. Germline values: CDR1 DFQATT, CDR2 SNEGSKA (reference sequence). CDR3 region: CSARVSGSETQYF. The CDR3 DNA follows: TGCAGTGCTAGAGTTAGCGGGAGCGAGACCCAGTACTTC.

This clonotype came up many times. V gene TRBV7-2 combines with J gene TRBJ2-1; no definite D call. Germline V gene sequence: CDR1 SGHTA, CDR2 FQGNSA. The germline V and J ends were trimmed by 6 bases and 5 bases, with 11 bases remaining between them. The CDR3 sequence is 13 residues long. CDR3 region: CASRLRGNNEQFF. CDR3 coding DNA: TGTGCCAGCAGACTTAGAGGAAACAATGAGCAGTTCTTC.

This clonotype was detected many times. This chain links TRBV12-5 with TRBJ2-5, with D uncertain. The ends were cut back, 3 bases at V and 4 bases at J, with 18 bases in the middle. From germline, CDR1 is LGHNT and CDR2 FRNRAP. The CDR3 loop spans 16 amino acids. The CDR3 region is CASGFRPSKELETQYF. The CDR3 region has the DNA TGTGCTAGTGGTTTTCGCCCCTCGAAGGAGTTAGAGACCCAGTACTTC.

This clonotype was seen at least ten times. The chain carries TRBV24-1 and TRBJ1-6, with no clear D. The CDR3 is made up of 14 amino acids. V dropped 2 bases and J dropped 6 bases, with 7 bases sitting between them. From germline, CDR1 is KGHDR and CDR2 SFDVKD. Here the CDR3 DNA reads TGTGCCACCAGTGATTCCGGGATTAATTCACCCCTCCACTTT. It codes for CATSDSGINSPLHF.

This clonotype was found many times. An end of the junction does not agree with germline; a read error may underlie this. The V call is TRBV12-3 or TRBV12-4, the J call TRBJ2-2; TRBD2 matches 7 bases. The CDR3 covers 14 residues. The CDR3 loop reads CASSPGTNNGELFF. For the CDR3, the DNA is TGTGCCAGCAGTCCCGGGACTAACAACGGGGAGCTGTTTTTT.

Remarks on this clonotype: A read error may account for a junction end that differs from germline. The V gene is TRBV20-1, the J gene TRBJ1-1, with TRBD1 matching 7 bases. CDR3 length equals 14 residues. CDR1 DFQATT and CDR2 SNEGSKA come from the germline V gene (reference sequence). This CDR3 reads CSAREAGGYTEAFF. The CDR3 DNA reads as TGCAGTGCCAGAGAAGCAGGGGGGTACACTGAAGCTTTCTTT.

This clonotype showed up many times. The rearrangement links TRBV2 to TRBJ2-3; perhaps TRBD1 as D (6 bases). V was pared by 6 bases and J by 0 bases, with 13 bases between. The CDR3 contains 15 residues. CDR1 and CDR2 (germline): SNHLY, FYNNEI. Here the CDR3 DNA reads TGTGCCAGCAGCGGCGACAGGCTTAGCACAGATACGCAGTATTTT. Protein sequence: CASSGDRLSTDTQYF.

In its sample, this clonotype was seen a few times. DNA for the CDR3: TGTGCCAGCAGCTTAGCCGTCGTTAGCGGGGAGACCCAGTACTTC. It specifies CASSLAVVSGETQYF. This chain links TRBV7-9 with TRBJ2-5; TRBD2 aligns across 7 bases. Germline CDR1 reads SEHNR; CDR2 reads FQNEAQ (reference sequence). The ends lost 0 bases at V and 5 bases at J; junction bases unmatched: 6. This CDR3 is built from 15 residues.

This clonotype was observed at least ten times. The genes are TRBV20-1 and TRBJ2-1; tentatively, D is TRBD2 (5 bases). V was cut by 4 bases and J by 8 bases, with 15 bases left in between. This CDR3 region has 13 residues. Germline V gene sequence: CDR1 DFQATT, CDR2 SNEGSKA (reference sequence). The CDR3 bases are TGCAGTGCTAACCGCTTCCTGAGGGATGAGCAGTTCTTC. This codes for CSANRFLRDEQFF.